A selection of T cell receptor beta chains follows, all from one sample in a study of shared clonotypes between healthy human individuals. Clones were sequenced by immunoSEQ multiplex PCR, and TCRdb holds only the in-frame ones, with some missing. The sample shows around 2,000,000 clones, over 85% of them seen only once. The specimen sequenced was naive CD4+ T cells sorted from blood. These TCRs come from a man aged 18 to 29 in good health. Both conserved end residues are part of each CDR3. Fields, in order: J gene, V gene, D gene, clone size, CDR3 DNA, CDR3 protein. A D gene is named only where the DNA matches it firmly. Clone sizes are given selectively: once, few, many, or a class where the clone is expanded.

TRBJ1-1 | TRBV27 | - | - | TGTGCCAGCTCGTCCATTGGGTCTGAAGCTTTCTTT | CASSSIGSEAFF
TRBJ1-4 | TRBV6-1 | - | - | TGTGCCAGCAGGGATCTTTTCCCAACTAATGAAAAACTGTTTTTT | CASRDLFPTNEKLFF
TRBJ1-4 | TRBV11-2 | - | - | TGTGCCAGCAGCTTAGATCGGACCAAACTGTTTTTT | CASSLDRTKLFF
TRBJ2-4 | TRBV5-5 | TRBD1 | - | TGTGCCAGCAGCCCCCCCCAGGGGGTCGGCATTCAGTACTTC | CASSPPQGVGIQYF
TRBJ2-4 | TRBV10-3 | - | - | TGTGCCATCAGTCCGACAGTTTCGTTAGCCAAAAACATTCAGTACTTC | CAISPTVSLAKNIQYF
TRBJ2-1 | TRBV11-1 | TRBD1 | - | TGTGCCAGCAGCTTAGGACAGGGCGCCTACAATGAGCAGTTCTTC | CASSLGQGAYNEQFF
TRBJ2-2 | TRBV2 | TRBD1 | - | TGTGCCAGCACGTCGGGGACAGCGACCGGGGAGCTGTTTTTT | CASTSGTATGELFF
TRBJ1-1 | TRBV4-3 | - | few | TGCGCCAGCAGCCAAGAGGGCGGGACTGAAGCTTTCTTT | CASSQEGGTEAFF
TRBJ1-1 | TRBV5-1 | - | few | TGCGCCAGCAGCTTTGGGGAGAACACTGAAGCTTTCTTT | CASSFGENTEAFF
TRBJ1-4 | TRBV6-6 | - | - | TGTGCCAGCAGTTACGCCAAGGGTGAAAAACTGTTTTTT | CASSYAKGEKLFF
TRBJ2-1 | TRBV2 | TRBD1 | - | TGTGCCAGTACCCTCCGGACAGGGCTTTCTTACAATGAGCAGTTCTTC | CASTLRTGLSYNEQFF
TRBJ2-2 | TRBV2 | - | - | TGTGCCAGCAGGACCACCTGGGATTCCGGGGAGCTGTTTTTT | CASRTTWDSGELFF
TRBJ1-6 | TRBV19 | TRBD1 | few | TGTGCCACCCGGACAGGGAAAGCGCCCCTCCACTTT | CATRTGKAPLHF
TRBJ2-3 | TRBV7-8 | - | - | TGTGCCAGCAGCTTTCTCGGGGGAGATACGCAGTATTTT | CASSFLGGDTQYF
TRBJ1-6 | TRBV10-2 | TRBD1 | - | TGCGCCAGCGCGATTTCGGGACAGGGATCTCTGGTGCTCAATTCACCCCTCCACTTT | CASAISGQGSLVLNSPLHF
TRBJ1-4 | TRBV5-1 | - | - | TGCGCCAGCAGCTTTGGCAGGGCAAGTTTGGCTAATGAAAAACTGTTTTTT | CASSFGRASLANEKLFF
TRBJ1-2 | TRBV30 | - | - | TGTGCCTGGAGTTCAAAGGACACGAGTAACTATGGCTACACCTTC | CAWSSKDTSNYGYTF
TRBJ2-5 | TRBV6-5 | TRBD1 | - | TGTGCCAGCAGTTACGGGACAGGGGGGATCCAAGAGACCCAGTACTTC | CASSYGTGGIQETQYF
TRBJ2-5 | TRBV7-6 | - | - | TGTGCCAGCAGCTTTGGGCGGGAAGCGTCCCAGTACTTC | CASSFGREASQYF
TRBJ2-2 | TRBV4-3 | - | once | TGCGCCAGCAGCCAAGATTCTCCGGGTGCGGCGAACACCGGGGAGCTGTTTTTT | CASSQDSPGAANTGELFF
TRBJ1-3 | TRBV18 | TRBD1 | - | TGTGCCAGCTCACCAATCACAGGGGACGCCAGGGCCCATGGAAACACCATATATTTT | CASSPITGDARAHGNTIYF
TRBJ1-2 | TRBV2 | - | - | TGTGCCAGCACCGAAGCTAGGGAAGTCTATGGCTACACCTTC | CASTEAREVYGYTF
TRBJ1-5 | TRBV30 | - | - | TGTGCCTGGAGTGTTCAGAATCAGCCCCAGCATTTT | CAWSVQNQPQHF
TRBJ2-7 | TRBV28 | - | - | TGTGCCAGCAGTTTGCTAAATGTCCTACTTTCTAACGAGCAGTACTTC | CASSLLNVLLSNEQYF
TRBJ1-4 | TRBV11-2 | - | - | TGTGCCAGCAGCTTGGGCAAGGTCTTGGGCACAACAACTAATGAAAAACTGTTTTTT | CASSLGKVLGTTTNEKLFF
TRBJ1-6 | TRBV7-9 | TRBD1 | - | TGTGCCAGCAGCCCAGGGGGGTGGGGACTCCACTTT | CASSPGGWGLHF
TRBJ2-2 | TRBV7-2 | - | - | TGTGCCAGCAGCTTAGTTCAGGTTAACGGGGAGCTGTTTTTT | CASSLVQVNGELFF
TRBJ2-7 | TRBV6-5 | TRBD1 | - | TGTGCCAGCACCAAGCCCGGGACAGCCTACGAGCAGTACTTC | CASTKPGTAYEQYF
TRBJ1-4 | TRBV10-3 | TRBD1 | - | TGTGCCATCAGCTCAGGGGGGACTACTAATGAAAAACTGTTTTTT | CAISSGGTTNEKLFF
TRBJ2-2 | TRBV30 | - | - | TGTGCCTGGAGTGTACTCCGGGGCCGGCGCGGGGAGCTGTTTTTT | CAWSVLRGRRGELFF
TRBJ2-7 | TRBV19 | TRBD2 | - | TGTGCCAGTAGTCCCGGGACTAGCGGTTCCTACGAGCAGTACTTC | CASSPGTSGSYEQYF
TRBJ2-6 | TRBV5-6 | TRBD1 | - | TGTGCCAGCAGCTTAGGGGACAGGGCTGGGGCCAACGTCCTGACTTTC | CASSLGDRAGANVLTF
TRBJ2-4 | TRBV5-4 | TRBD2 | - | TGTGCCAGCAGCGGGGAGGGGACCAAAAACATTCAGTACTTC | CASSGEGTKNIQYF
TRBJ2-7 | TRBV29-1 | - | - | TGCAGCGCCCAAACTCCGGGACAGCGGGAGTACTTC | CSAQTPGQREYF
TRBJ2-2 | TRBV11-3 | - | once | TGTGCCAGCAGCCCCAGGGGGGCGCTCACCGGGGAGCCGTTTTTT | CASSPRGALTGEPFF
TRBJ1-2 | TRBV18 | TRBD1 | - | TGTGCCAGCTCACCCAGCAGGGGGGCCAGGGGCTATGGCTACACCTTC | CASSPSRGARGYGYTF
TRBJ2-7 | TRBV12-5 | - | - | TGTGCTAGTGACGAAGGCCCCGGGTACGAGCAGTACTTC | CASDEGPGYEQYF
TRBJ1-2 | TRBV30 | - | - | TGTGCCTGGGCCCTGACGGATAACTATGGCTACACCTTC | CAWALTDNYGYTF
TRBJ2-7 | TRBV18 | TRBD1 | - | TGTGCCAGCTCACGGACAGGGCCACCCTACGAGCAGTACTTC | CASSRTGPPYEQYF
TRBJ1-3 | TRBV5-1 | - | - | TGCGCCAGCAGCTTCGGGGGATCTGGAAACACCATATATTTT | CASSFGGSGNTIYF
TRBJ1-1 | TRBV27 | - | - | TGTGCCAGCAGTTTATATGATGGGGGAGTGAACACTGAAGCTTTCTTT | CASSLYDGGVNTEAFF
TRBJ1-5 | TRBV5-5 | - | once | TGTGCCAGCAGCTTGGCCAACGGAGGGGGGAGAGATCAGCCCCAGCATTTT | CASSLANGGGRDQPQHF
TRBJ2-1 | TRBV7-2 | TRBD2 | - | TGTGCCAGCAGCTCCCGAGGACTAGCGGGGTCCTACAATGAGCAGTTCTTC | CASSSRGLAGSYNEQFF
TRBJ2-2 | TRBV6-5 | - | - | TGTGCCAGCAGTACGGGACGGAACACCGGGGAGCTGTTTTTT | CASSTGRNTGELFF
TRBJ2-6 | TRBV12-5 | - | once | TGTGCTAGTGCGAGATCTGGGGCCAACGTCCTGACTTTC | CASARSGANVLTF
TRBJ1-4 | TRBV11-2 | - | once | TGTGCCAGCAGCCCCAACAAGGGGAAATTAGAAAAACTGTTTTTT | CASSPNKGKLEKLFF
TRBJ2-3 | TRBV25-1 | - | - | TGTGCCAGCAGTCGGCGAGGGGGGGCCTCAGATACGCAGTATTTT | CASSRRGGASDTQYF